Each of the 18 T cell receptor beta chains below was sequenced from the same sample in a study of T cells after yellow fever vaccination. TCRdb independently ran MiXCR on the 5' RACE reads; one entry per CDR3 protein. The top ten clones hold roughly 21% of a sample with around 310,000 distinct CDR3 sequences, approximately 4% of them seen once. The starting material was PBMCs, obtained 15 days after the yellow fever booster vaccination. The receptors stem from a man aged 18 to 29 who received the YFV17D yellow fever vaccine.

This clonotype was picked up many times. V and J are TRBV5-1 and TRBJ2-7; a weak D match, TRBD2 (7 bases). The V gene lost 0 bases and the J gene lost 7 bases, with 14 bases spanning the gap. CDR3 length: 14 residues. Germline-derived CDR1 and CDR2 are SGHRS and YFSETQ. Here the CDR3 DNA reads TGCGCCAGCAGCTTGGGACGGGGGGCGGGAGAGCAGTACTTC. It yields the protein CASSLGRGAGEQYF.

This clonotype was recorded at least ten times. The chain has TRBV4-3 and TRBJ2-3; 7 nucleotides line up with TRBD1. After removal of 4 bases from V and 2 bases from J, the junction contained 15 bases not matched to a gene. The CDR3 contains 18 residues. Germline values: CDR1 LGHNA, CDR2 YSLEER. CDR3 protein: CASSPRFRQGPNTDTQYF. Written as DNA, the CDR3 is TGCGCCAGCAGCCCCCGATTCCGACAGGGCCCTAACACAGATACGCAGTATTTT.

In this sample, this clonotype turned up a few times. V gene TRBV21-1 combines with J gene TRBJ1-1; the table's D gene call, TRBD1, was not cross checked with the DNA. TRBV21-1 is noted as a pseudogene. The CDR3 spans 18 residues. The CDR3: CASSKEAVQGYGGTEAFF. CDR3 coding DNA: TGTGCCAGCAGCAAAGAAGCTGTACAGGGGTATGGTGGCACTGAAGCTTTCTTT.

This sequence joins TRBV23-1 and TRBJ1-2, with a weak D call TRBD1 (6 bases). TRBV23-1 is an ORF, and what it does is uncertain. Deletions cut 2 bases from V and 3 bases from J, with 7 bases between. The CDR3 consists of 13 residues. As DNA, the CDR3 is TGCGCCAGCAGTCAACGGGGGCACTATGGCTACACCTTC. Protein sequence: CASSQRGHYGYTF.

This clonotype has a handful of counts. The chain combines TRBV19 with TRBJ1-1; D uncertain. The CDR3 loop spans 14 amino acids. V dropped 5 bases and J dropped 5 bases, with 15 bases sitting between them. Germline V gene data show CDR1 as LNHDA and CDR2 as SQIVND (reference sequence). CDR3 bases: TGTGCCAGTAGTTTATTAGACCGTGAAACTGAAGCTTTCTTT. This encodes CASSLLDRETEAFF. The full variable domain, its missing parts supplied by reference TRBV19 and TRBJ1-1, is DGGITQSPKYLFRKEGQNVTLSCEQNLNHDAMYWYRQDPGQGLRLIYYSQIVNDFQKGDIAEGYSVSREKKESFPLTVTSAQKNPTAFYLCASSLLDRETEAFFGQGTRLTVV.

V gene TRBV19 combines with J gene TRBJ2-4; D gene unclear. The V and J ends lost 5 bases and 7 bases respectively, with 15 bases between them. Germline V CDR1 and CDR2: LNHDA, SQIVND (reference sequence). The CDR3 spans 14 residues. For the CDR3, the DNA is TGTGCCAGTAGTCCATTCGTTGGTATGAACATTCAGTACTTC. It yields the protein CASSPFVGMNIQYF.

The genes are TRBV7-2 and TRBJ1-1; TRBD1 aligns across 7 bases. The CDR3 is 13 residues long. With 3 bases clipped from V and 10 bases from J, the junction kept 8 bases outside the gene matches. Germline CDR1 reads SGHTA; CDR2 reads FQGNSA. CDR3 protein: CASSFDETGRAFF. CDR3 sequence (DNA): TGTGCCAGCAGCTTCGATGAGACAGGGCGAGCTTTCTTT.

DNA for the CDR3: TGCAGTGCTAGAGTTTTTGGGACTAGCATGGCCGGGGAGCTGTTTTTT. It specifies CSARVFGTSMAGELFF. The chain combines TRBV20-1 with TRBJ2-2; 9 nucleotides agree with TRBD2. Trimming removed 1 base from V and 6 bases from J; junction bases left unmatched: 9. This CDR3 is built from 16 residues. CDR1 is DFQATT and CDR2 is SNEGSKA in the germline V gene (reference sequence).

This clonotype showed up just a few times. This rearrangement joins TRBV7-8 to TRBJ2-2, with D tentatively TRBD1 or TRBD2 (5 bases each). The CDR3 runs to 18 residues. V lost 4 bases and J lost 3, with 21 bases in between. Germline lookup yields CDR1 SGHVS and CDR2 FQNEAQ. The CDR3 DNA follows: TGTGCCAGCAGCTCCCCCCCCGGGACGGCTATCGACACCGGGGAGCTGTTTTTT. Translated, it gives CASSSPPGTAIDTGELFF.

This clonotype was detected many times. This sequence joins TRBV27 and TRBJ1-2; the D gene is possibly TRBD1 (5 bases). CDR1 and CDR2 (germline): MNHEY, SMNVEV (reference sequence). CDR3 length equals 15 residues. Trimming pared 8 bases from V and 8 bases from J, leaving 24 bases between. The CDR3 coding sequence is TGTGCCAGCGGTATTGATCAGGGTAGGGTAAAGGGCTACACCTTC. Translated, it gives CASGIDQGRVKGYTF.

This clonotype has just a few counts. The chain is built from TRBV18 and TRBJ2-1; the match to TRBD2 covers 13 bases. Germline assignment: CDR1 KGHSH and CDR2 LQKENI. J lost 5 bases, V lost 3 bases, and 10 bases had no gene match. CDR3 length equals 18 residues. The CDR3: CASSPPGLAGIGNNEQFF. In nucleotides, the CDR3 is TGTGCCAGCTCACCCCCGGGACTAGCGGGGATCGGAAACAATGAGCAGTTCTTC. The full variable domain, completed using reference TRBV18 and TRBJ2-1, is NAGVMQNPRHLVRRRGQEARLRCSPMKGHSHVYWYRQLPEEGLKFMVYLQKENIIDESGMPKERFSAEFPKEGPSILRIQQVVRGDSAAYFCASSPPGLAGIGNNEQFFGPGTRLTVL.

CDR3 sequence (DNA): TGTGCCAGTACTTCCCAGGGTGCCGGGGCCAACGTCCTGACTTTC. This gives the protein CASTSQGAGANVLTF. The J gene is TRBJ2-6, the V gene TRBV19, with a possible D match to TRBD1 (5 bases). There are 15 residues in the CDR3. Per the germline V gene, CDR1 is LNHDA and CDR2 is SQIVND (reference sequence). V was trimmed by 7 bases and J by 4 bases, leaving 14 bases between them.

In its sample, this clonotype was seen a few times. CDR3 DNA: TGTGCCAGCAGCTTATATATTCGTTCAGGGAACGGCTACACCTTC. It encodes CASSLYIRSGNGYTF. The V call is TRBV7-9, the J call TRBJ1-2, with D possibly matching TRBD1 (5 bases). The CDR3 is 15 residues long. Trimming took off 2 bases at V and 8 bases at J, with 18 bases between the two ends. The V gene's germline CDR1 is SEHNR and CDR2 FQNEAQ (reference sequence).

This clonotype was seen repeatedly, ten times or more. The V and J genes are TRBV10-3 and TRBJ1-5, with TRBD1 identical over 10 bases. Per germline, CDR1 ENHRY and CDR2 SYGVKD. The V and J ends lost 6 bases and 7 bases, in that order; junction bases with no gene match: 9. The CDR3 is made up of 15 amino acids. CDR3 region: CAIRQGQGKGQPQHF. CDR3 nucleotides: TGTGCCATCAGACAGGGACAGGGGAAGGGCCAGCCCCAGCATTTT.

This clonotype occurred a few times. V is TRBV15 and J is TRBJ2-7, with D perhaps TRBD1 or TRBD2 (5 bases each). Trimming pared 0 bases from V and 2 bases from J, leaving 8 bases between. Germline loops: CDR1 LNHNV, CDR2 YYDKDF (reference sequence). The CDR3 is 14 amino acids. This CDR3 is CATSRETGPYEQYF. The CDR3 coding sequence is TGTGCCACCAGCAGAGAAACGGGGCCCTACGAGCAGTACTTC. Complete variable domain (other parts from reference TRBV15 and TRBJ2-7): DAMVIQNPRYQVTQFGKPVTLSCSQTLNHNVMYWYQQKSSQAPKLLFHYYDKDFNNEADTPDNFQSRRPNTSFCFLDIRSPGLGDTAMYLCATSRETGPYEQYFGPGTRLTVT.

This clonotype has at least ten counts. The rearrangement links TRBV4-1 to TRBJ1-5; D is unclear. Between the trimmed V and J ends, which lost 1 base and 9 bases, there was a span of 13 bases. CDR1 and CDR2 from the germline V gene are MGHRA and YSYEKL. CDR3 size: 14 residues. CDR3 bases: TGCGCCAGCAGCCAAGTAGGGCAGCGGAGGCCCCAGCATTTT. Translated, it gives CASSQVGQRRPQHF.

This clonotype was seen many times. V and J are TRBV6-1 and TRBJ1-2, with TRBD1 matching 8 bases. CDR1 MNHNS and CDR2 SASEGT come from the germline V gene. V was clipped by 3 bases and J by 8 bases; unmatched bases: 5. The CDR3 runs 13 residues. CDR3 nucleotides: TGTGCCAGCAGTGAGCTCAGGGGGCACGGCTACACCTTC. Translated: CASSELRGHGYTF.

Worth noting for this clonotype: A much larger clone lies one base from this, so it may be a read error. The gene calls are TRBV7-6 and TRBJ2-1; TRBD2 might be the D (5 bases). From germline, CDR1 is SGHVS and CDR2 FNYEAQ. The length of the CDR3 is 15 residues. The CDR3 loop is CASSFWQRSSNEQFF. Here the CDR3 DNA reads TGTGCCAGCAGCTTTTGGCAGCGGTCCTCCAATGAGCAGTTCTTC.